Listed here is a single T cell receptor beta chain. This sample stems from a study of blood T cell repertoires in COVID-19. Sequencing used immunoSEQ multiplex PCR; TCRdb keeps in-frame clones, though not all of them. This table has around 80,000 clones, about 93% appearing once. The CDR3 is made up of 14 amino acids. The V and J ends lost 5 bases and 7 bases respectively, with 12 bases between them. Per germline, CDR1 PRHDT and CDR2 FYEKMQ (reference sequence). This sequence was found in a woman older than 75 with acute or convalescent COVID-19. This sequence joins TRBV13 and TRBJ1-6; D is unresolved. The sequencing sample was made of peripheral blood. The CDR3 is CASSLRTMNSPLHF. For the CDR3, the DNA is TGTGCCAGCAGCCTCCGGACTATGAATTCACCCCTCCACTTT.